The clone carrying this T cell receptor beta chain came up many times. Its antigen is as yet unknown. With V trimmed by 4 bases and J by 2 bases, 7 bases remained unmatched. Germline CDR1 reads SGHTA; CDR2 reads FQGTGA. This CDR3 region has 17 residues. This record comes from a study of identical twins. Study-level results: Carriage of fewer insertions was seen in abundant cord blood beta clonotypes, whereas memory repertoires showed none.

TCRdb re-analysed the 5' RACE reads in MiXCR, keeping a single row per CDR3 protein. The repertoire holds a few hundred thousand distinct CDR3 sequences, with 9.6% as singletons. These records were also assigned to another study, of yellow fever vaccine responses in identical twins.

The rearrangement joins TRBV7-3 to TRBJ2-2, with 10 bases identical to TRBD2. The sequenced material came from PBMCs. This receptor was obtained from a woman younger than 35 in good health. For the CDR3, the DNA is TGTGCCAGCAGCTCGATTACTAGCGGGGTTAACACCGGGGAGCTGTTTTTT. Protein product: CASSSITSGVNTGELFF.